This is a list of T cell receptor beta chains from one sample in a study of response to subunit inactivated influenza vaccine. TCRdb reanalysed the RT-PCR reads using MiXCR and keeps one entry per CDR3 protein. The sample carries approximately 570,000 distinct CDR3 sequences, 7.6% recorded once. The input for sequencing was PBMCs from blood, taken less than 30 months after vaccination. The receptor set was obtained from a man aged 45 to 75 who received an inactivated influenza vaccine. CDR3s include the opening cysteine and the closing phenylalanine or tryptophan. Each record gives: V gene, clone size, D gene, J gene, CDR3 protein, CDR3 DNA. The D gene is left open where the match is weak. Not all rows give a size; the values are once, few, many and, for expanded clones, a class.

v_gene: TRBV6-5
abundance: many
d_gene: .
j_gene: TRBJ2-1
CDR3aa: CASSYAQYNEQFF
CDR3nt: TGTGCCAGCAGTTACGCGCAGTACAATGAGCAGTTCTTC

v_gene: TRBV20-1
abundance: .
d_gene: .
j_gene: TRBJ2-5
CDR3aa: CSARGQGHETQYF
CDR3nt: TGCAGTGCTAGAGGTCAGGGGCACGAGACCCAGTACTTC

v_gene: TRBV7-9
abundance: .
d_gene: TRBD2
j_gene: TRBJ2-1
CDR3aa: CASSIPGLAGGPNEQFF
CDR3nt: TGTGCCAGCAGCATACCGGGACTAGCGGGGGGGCCTAATGAGCAGTTCTTC

v_gene: TRBV29-1
abundance: many
d_gene: .
j_gene: TRBJ2-1
CDR3aa: CSVDGRTYNEQFF
CDR3nt: TGCAGCGTTGACGGCCGTACCTACAATGAGCAGTTCTTC

v_gene: TRBV5-1
abundance: .
d_gene: TRBD1
j_gene: TRBJ2-3
CDR3aa: CASSFGQAKSHTQYF
CDR3nt: TGCGCCAGCAGCTTCGGACAGGCCAAATCACATACGCAGTATTTT

v_gene: TRBV3-1
abundance: few
d_gene: .
j_gene: TRBJ2-1
CDR3aa: CASSGDWKQFF
CDR3nt: TGTGCCAGCAGTGGCGATTGGAAGCAGTTCTTC

v_gene: TRBV12-3/TRBV12-4
abundance: many
d_gene: .
j_gene: TRBJ2-7
CDR3aa: CASSLASGNDEQYF
CDR3nt: TGTGCCAGCAGTTTAGCGTCAGGAAATGACGAGCAGTACTTC

v_gene: TRBV5-6
abundance: .
d_gene: TRBD1
j_gene: TRBJ2-7
CDR3aa: CASSLTGQGYYEQYF
CDR3nt: TGTGCCAGCAGCCTCACGGGACAGGGGTATTACGAGCAGTACTTC

v_gene: TRBV28
abundance: few
d_gene: .
j_gene: TRBJ1-2
CDR3aa: CASSFTGTHGYTF
CDR3nt: TGTGCCAGCAGTTTTACCGGGACCCATGGCTACACCTTC

v_gene: TRBV29-1
abundance: many
d_gene: TRBD1
j_gene: TRBJ2-7
CDR3aa: CSATLPSTGRNEQYF
CDR3nt: TGCAGCGCCACGTTGCCCTCGACAGGGCGAAACGAGCAGTACTTC

v_gene: TRBV10-3
abundance: few
d_gene: .
j_gene: TRBJ1-2
CDR3aa: CAISDQIRGLNYGYTF
CDR3nt: TGTGCCATCAGCGACCAAATCAGGGGCCTTAACTATGGCTACACCTTC

v_gene: TRBV6-5
abundance: .
d_gene: .
j_gene: TRBJ1-2
CDR3aa: CAVGGYSGYTF
CDR3nt: TGTGCCGTGGGGGGGTACTCTGGCTACACCTTC

v_gene: TRBV7-6
abundance: many
d_gene: TRBD2
j_gene: TRBJ2-5
CDR3aa: CASSHGLAGRQETQYF
CDR3nt: TGTGCCAGCAGCCACGGACTAGCGGGCCGACAAGAGACCCAGTACTTC

v_gene: TRBV6-2/TRBV6-3
abundance: few
d_gene: .
j_gene: TRBJ2-1
CDR3aa: CASSLSRRANEQFF
CDR3nt: TGTGCCAGCAGCTTATCCCGTAGAGCGAATGAGCAGTTCTTC

v_gene: TRBV5-5
abundance: .
d_gene: .
j_gene: TRBJ2-1
CDR3aa: CASSQPEYNEQFF
CDR3nt: TGTGCCAGCAGCCAGCCCGAGTACAATGAGCAGTTCTTC

v_gene: TRBV5-6
abundance: .
d_gene: .
j_gene: TRBJ2-5
CDR3aa: CASTPRGQETQYF
CDR3nt: TGTGCCAGCACACCGCGGGGCCAAGAGACCCAGTACTTC

v_gene: TRBV4-3
abundance: many
d_gene: .
j_gene: TRBJ1-6
CDR3aa: CASSQETDSPLHF
CDR3nt: TGCGCCAGCAGCCAAGAAACGGATTCACCCCTCCACTTT

v_gene: TRBV5-6
abundance: many
d_gene: .
j_gene: TRBJ1-5
CDR3aa: CASSLNRDGNQPQHF
CDR3nt: TGTGCCAGCAGCTTGAACAGGGACGGCAATCAGCCCCAGCATTTT

v_gene: TRBV28
abundance: .
d_gene: TRBD1
j_gene: TRBJ2-1
CDR3aa: CASNPSGTVHNEQFF
CDR3nt: TGTGCCAGCAATCCCTCCGGGACAGTCCACAATGAGCAGTTCTTC

v_gene: TRBV6-1
abundance: .
d_gene: TRBD1
j_gene: TRBJ2-2
CDR3aa: CASSERGQANTGELFF
CDR3nt: TGTGCCAGCAGTGAACGGGGACAGGCGAACACCGGGGAGCTGTTTTTT

v_gene: TRBV7-9
abundance: .
d_gene: .
j_gene: TRBJ2-7
CDR3aa: CASSRTGNSYEQYF
CDR3nt: TGTGCCAGCAGCAGAACAGGGAACTCCTACGAGCAGTACTTC

v_gene: TRBV20-1
abundance: .
d_gene: TRBD2
j_gene: TRBJ2-5
CDR3aa: CSARDLLAGLQETQYF
CDR3nt: TGCAGTGCTAGAGATCTTTTAGCGGGACTCCAAGAGACCCAGTACTTC

v_gene: TRBV24-1
abundance: many
d_gene: .
j_gene: TRBJ1-2
CDR3aa: CATGGYTF
CDR3nt: TGTGCCACCGGTGGCTACACCTTC

v_gene: TRBV27
abundance: few
d_gene: .
j_gene: TRBJ2-2
CDR3aa: CASSKPGTVANTGELFF
CDR3nt: TGTGCCAGCAGTAAACCCGGGACTGTCGCGAACACCGGGGAGCTGTTTTTT

v_gene: TRBV29-1
abundance: few
d_gene: .
j_gene: TRBJ2-3
CDR3aa: CSACEGGREVATDTQYF
CDR3nt: TGCAGCGCCTGCGAGGGGGGGAGGGAGGTGGCCACAGATACGCAGTATTTT

v_gene: TRBV20-1
abundance: many
d_gene: .
j_gene: TRBJ2-4
CDR3aa: CSAFEDLAKNIQYF
CDR3nt: TGCAGTGCTTTTGAAGACCTAGCCAAAAACATTCAGTACTTC

v_gene: TRBV3-1
abundance: .
d_gene: TRBD2
j_gene: TRBJ2-1
CDR3aa: CASSQDQGLIAGGNEQFF
CDR3nt: TGTGCCAGCAGCCAAGATCAGGGCTTGATAGCGGGAGGGAATGAGCAGTTCTTC

v_gene: TRBV5-6
abundance: .
d_gene: .
j_gene: TRBJ1-3
CDR3aa: CASSLGISGNTIYF
CDR3nt: TGTGCCAGCAGCTTGGGTATCTCTGGAAACACCATATATTTT

v_gene: TRBV5-5
abundance: few
d_gene: TRBD1
j_gene: TRBJ1-1
CDR3aa: CASSLVTGGTNTEAFF
CDR3nt: TGTGCCAGCAGCTTGGTTACAGGGGGCACGAACACTGAAGCTTTCTTT

v_gene: TRBV7-9
abundance: many
d_gene: .
j_gene: TRBJ2-1
CDR3aa: CASTRGSAIYNEQFF
CDR3nt: TGTGCCAGCACCCGGGGTAGCGCAATCTACAATGAGCAGTTCTTC

v_gene: TRBV29-1
abundance: few
d_gene: .
j_gene: TRBJ1-1
CDR3aa: CSVEQAMNTEAFF
CDR3nt: TGCAGCGTTGAACAGGCAATGAACACTGAAGCTTTCTTT

v_gene: TRBV30
abundance: .
d_gene: TRBD1
j_gene: TRBJ1-5
CDR3aa: CAWSAHRGQPQHF
CDR3nt: TGTGCCTGGAGTGCTCACAGGGGACAGCCCCAGCATTTT

v_gene: TRBV2
abundance: .
d_gene: .
j_gene: TRBJ1-2
CDR3aa: CASSGDEVDYGYTF
CDR3nt: TGTGCCAGCAGCGGGGACGAGGTGGACTATGGCTACACCTTC

v_gene: TRBV20-1
abundance: few
d_gene: .
j_gene: TRBJ1-2
CDR3aa: CSATPDGYTF
CDR3nt: TGCAGTGCCACCCCGGACGGCTACACCTTC

v_gene: TRBV5-1
abundance: few
d_gene: .
j_gene: TRBJ1-5
CDR3aa: CASSLDPGTNQPQHF
CDR3nt: TGCGCCAGCAGCTTGGATCCGGGGACCAATCAGCCCCAGCATTTT

v_gene: TRBV12-3/TRBV12-4
abundance: many
d_gene: .
j_gene: TRBJ2-1
CDR3aa: CASSSPETIEQFF
CDR3nt: TGTGCCAGCAGTTCCCCTGAGACCATAGAGCAGTTCTTC

v_gene: TRBV7-8
abundance: many
d_gene: .
j_gene: TRBJ1-5
CDR3aa: CASSRTENSNQPQHF
CDR3nt: TGTGCCAGCAGCCGGACAGAAAATAGCAATCAGCCCCAGCATTTT

v_gene: TRBV9
abundance: few
d_gene: .
j_gene: TRBJ2-2
CDR3aa: CASSAVLRTGELFF
CDR3nt: TGTGCCAGCAGCGCGGTCTTGAGGACCGGGGAGCTGTTTTTT

v_gene: TRBV12-3/TRBV12-4
abundance: few
d_gene: .
j_gene: TRBJ1-6
CDR3aa: CASSRGADNSPLHF
CDR3nt: TGTGCCAGCAGTCGGGGCGCCGATAATTCACCCCTCCACTTT

v_gene: TRBV7-2
abundance: many
d_gene: .
j_gene: TRBJ1-2
CDR3aa: CASSFPNGDSGYTF
CDR3nt: TGTGCCAGCAGCTTCCCGAACGGGGACTCTGGCTACACCTTC

v_gene: TRBV7-2
abundance: .
d_gene: .
j_gene: TRBJ2-3
CDR3aa: CASSLNPHTDTQYF
CDR3nt: TGTGCCAGCAGCTTAAATCCCCACACAGATACGCAGTATTTT

v_gene: TRBV20-1
abundance: .
d_gene: .
j_gene: TRBJ2-5
CDR3aa: CSARRGRAGETQYF
CDR3nt: TGCAGTGCCCGGAGAGGTAGGGCTGGAGAGACCCAGTACTTC

v_gene: TRBV10-3
abundance: .
d_gene: .
j_gene: TRBJ2-5
CDR3aa: CAISESESGHPVETQYF
CDR3nt: TGTGCCATCAGTGAGTCGGAGTCGGGACACCCGGTTGAGACCCAGTACTTC

v_gene: TRBV6-2/TRBV6-3
abundance: .
d_gene: .
j_gene: TRBJ2-5
CDR3aa: CASTQWTGRETQYF
CDR3nt: TGTGCCAGCACTCAATGGACGGGTCGGGAGACCCAGTACTTC